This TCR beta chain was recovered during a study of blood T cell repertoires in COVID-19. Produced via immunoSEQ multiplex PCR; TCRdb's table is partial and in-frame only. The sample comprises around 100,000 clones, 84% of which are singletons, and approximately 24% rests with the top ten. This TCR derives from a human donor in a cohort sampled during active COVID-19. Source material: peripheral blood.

CDR3 protein: CASRGTGAGNTIYF. The CDR3 DNA reads TGTGCCAGTAGGGGGACAGGGGCTGGAAACACCATATATTTT. The gene calls are TRBV19 and TRBJ1-3; 10 bases are shared with TRBD1. V was clipped by 6 bases and J by 2 bases; unmatched bases: 1. CDR3 size: 14 residues. Looked up from germline, CDR1 is LNHDA and CDR2 is SQIVND (reference sequence). The full variable domain, rest sourced from reference TRBV19 and TRBJ1-3, is DGGITQSPKYLFRKEGQNVTLSCEQNLNHDAMYWYRQDPGQGLRLIYYSQIVNDFQKGDIAEGYSVSREKKESFPLTVTSAQKNPTAFYLCASRGTGAGNTIYFGEGSWLTVV.